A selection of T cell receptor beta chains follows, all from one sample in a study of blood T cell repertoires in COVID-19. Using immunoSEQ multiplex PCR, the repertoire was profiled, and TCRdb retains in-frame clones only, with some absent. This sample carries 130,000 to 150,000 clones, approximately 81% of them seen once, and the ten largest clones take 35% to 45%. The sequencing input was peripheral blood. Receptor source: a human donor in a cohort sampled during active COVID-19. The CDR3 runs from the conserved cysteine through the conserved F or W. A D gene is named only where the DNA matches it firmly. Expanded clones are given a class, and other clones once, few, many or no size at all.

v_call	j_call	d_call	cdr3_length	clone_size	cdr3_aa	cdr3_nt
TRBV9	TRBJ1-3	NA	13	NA	CASSELTGNTIYF	TGTGCCAGCAGCGAATTAACTGGAAACACCATATATTTT
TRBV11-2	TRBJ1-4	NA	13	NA	CASSLGAQEKLFF	TGTGCCAGCAGCTTAGGGGCACAAGAAAAACTGTTTTTT
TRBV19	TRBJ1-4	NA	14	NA	CASSIEGGTEKLFF	TGTGCCAGTAGTATAGAAGGAGGAACTGAAAAACTGTTTTTT
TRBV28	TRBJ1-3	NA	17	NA	CASSLLVGRARGNTIYF	TGTGCCAGCAGTTTATTAGTTGGGAGGGCTAGAGGAAACACCATATATTTT
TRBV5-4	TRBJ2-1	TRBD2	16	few	CASRLGLAGVQGEQFF	TGTGCCAGCAGATTGGGACTAGCGGGGGTCCAAGGGGAGCAGTTCTTC
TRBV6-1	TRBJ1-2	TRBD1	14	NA	CASSEGTGANGYTF	TGTGCCAGCAGTGAAGGGACAGGGGCTAATGGCTACACCTTC
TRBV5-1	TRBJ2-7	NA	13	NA	CASSARTVYEQYF	TGCGCCAGCAGCGCCCGGACAGTCTACGAGCAGTACTTC
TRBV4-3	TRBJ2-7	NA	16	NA	CASSQESGLSSYEQYF	TGCGCCAGCAGCCAAGAAAGCGGTCTGAGCTCCTACGAGCAGTACTTC
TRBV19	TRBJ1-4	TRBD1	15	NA	CASNTPGQGGEKLFF	TGTGCCAGCAATACACCGGGACAGGGAGGGGAAAAACTGTTTTTT
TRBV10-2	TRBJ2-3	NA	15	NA	CASSHSGTSTDTQYF	TGCGCCAGCAGCCATAGCGGCACTAGCACAGATACGCAGTATTTT
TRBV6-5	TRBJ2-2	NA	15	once	CASSAGRLIGGELFF	TGTGCCAGCAGCGCGGGTCGCCTTATCGGCGGGGAGCTGTTTTTT
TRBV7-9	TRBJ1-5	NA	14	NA	CASSLAGVAQPQHF	TGTGCCAGCAGCTTAGCCGGGGTTGCTCAGCCCCAGCATTTT
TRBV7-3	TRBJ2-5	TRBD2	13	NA	CASSQGLGRTQYF	TGTGCCAGCAGCCAGGGACTAGGGCGGACCCAGTACTTC
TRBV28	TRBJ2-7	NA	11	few	CASSSPREQYF	TGTGCCAGCAGTTCCCCCAGGGAGCAGTACTTC
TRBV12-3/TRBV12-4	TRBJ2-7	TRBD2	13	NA	CASSLGTRHEQYF	TGTGCCAGCAGTTTAGGGACTAGGCACGAGCAGTACTTC
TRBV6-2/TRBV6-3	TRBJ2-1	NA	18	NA	CASSWGPGAGWAPTEQFF	TGTGCCAGCAGTTGGGGGCCTGGAGCTGGGTGGGCGCCCACTGAGCAGTTCTTC
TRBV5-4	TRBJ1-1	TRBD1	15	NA	CASSFLTGMNTEAFF	TGTGCCAGCAGCTTTCTGACAGGGATGAACACTGAAGCTTTCTTT
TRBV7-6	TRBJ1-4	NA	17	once	CASSLPTGHTTNEKLFF	TGTGCCAGCAGCTTACCGACAGGCCACACAACTAATGAAAAACTGTTTTTT
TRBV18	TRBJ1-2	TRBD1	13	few	CASSTDRGGGYTF	TGTGCCAGCTCAACGGACAGGGGCGGAGGCTACACCTTC